One sample yielded the 11 T cell receptor beta chains listed below, sequenced in a study of beta chain features in type 1 diabetes. The entirety of the isolated RNA underwent reverse transcription, so expressed TCRB transcripts were sequenced. Using immunoSEQ multiplex PCR, the repertoire was profiled, and TCRdb retains in-frame clones only, with some absent. The sample carries hundreds of thousands of clones, around 15% recorded once. Sequenced input: naive CD4+ T cells from blood. These receptors originate from a young man in good health.

There are a few counts of this clone. This specimen includes other DNA sequences encoding the same CDR3. In DNA form, the CDR3 reads TGTGCCAGCTCACCAAGGGGGTCCCGGGGGTACGAGCAGTACTTC. It is translated as CASSPRGSRGYEQYF. This chain uses TRBV18 with TRBJ2-7; D might be TRBD1 or TRBD2, each matching 6 bases. In germline, CDR1 is KGHSH, CDR2 LQKENI. Trimming stripped 2 bases from V and 4 bases from J, with 15 bases between. This CDR3 comprises 15 residues.

The J gene is TRBJ1-5, the V gene TRBV2; TRBD1 agrees at 7 bases. Trimming took 4 bases from V and 0 from J; bases not matched to a gene: 18. This CDR3 has 20 amino acids. Germline CDR1 and CDR2: SNHLY and FYNNEI. The CDR3 region is CASSGLFGRGLAYSNQPQHF. The DNA of the CDR3 is TGTGCCAGCAGTGGCCTTTTTGGCAGGGGGTTAGCGTATAGCAATCAGCCCCAGCATTTT.

This clone has just a few counts. This chain uses TRBV5-1 with TRBJ2-4; D could derive from TRBD1 or TRBD2 (6 bases each). Trimming stripped 7 bases from V and 1 base from J, with 18 bases between. Germline V CDR1 and CDR2: SGHRS, YFSETQ. The CDR3 runs 16 residues. The CDR3 is CASPEAGGLAKNIQYF. The CDR3 DNA sequence: TGCGCCAGCCCCGAGGCCGGGGGCCTGGCCAAAAACATTCAGTACTTC.

This clone appeared a few times. This chain uses TRBV6-5 with TRBJ1-2; possibly TRBD1 for D (6 bases). Between the trimmed V and J ends, which lost 0 bases and 6 bases, there was a span of 14 bases. The germline gives CDR1 MNHEY, CDR2 SVGAGI. The CDR3 sequence is 15 residues long. The CDR3 DNA reads TGTGCCAGCAGTTACTCGATACAGGGAAGAGATGGCTACACCTTC. Translating it yields CASSYSIQGRDGYTF.

The V gene is TRBV13, the J gene TRBJ2-7; TRBD2 matches at 9 bases. The junction had 5 bases not matched to a gene; V was cut back by 4 bases and J by 1 base. The CDR3 covers 15 residues. CDR1 and CDR2 (germline): PRHDT, FYEKMQ (reference sequence). As DNA, the CDR3 is TGTGCCAGCAGCTCTCCGGGACTAGCTTCCTACGAGCAGTACTTC. It translates to CASSSPGLASYEQYF.

The rearrangement uses TRBV27 and TRBJ1-2; D unclear. CDR1 is MNHEY, CDR2 SMNVEV, per germline (reference sequence). V dropped 3 bases and J dropped 8 bases, with 16 bases sitting between them. The CDR3 spans 14 residues. The CDR3 is CASSFRAMFEGYTF. The CDR3 bases are TGTGCCAGCAGTTTCCGCGCGATGTTTGAAGGCTACACCTTC.

This clone came up a few times. This chain joins TRBV11-2 and TRBJ1-3, with D perhaps matching TRBD1 (5 bases). The CDR3 runs 15 residues. Germline V gives CDR1 SGHAT, CDR2 FQNNGV. Between the trimmed V and J ends, which lost 1 base and 7 bases, there was a span of 14 bases. DNA of the CDR3: TGTGCCAGCAGCTTAGCCGGATCCGGGGGGAACACCATATATTTT. Amino acid sequence: CASSLAGSGGNTIYF.

This clone appeared a few times. The CDR3 nucleotides read TGTGCTAGTGGTTTGGTACTACTAGCGGCCTCCTCCTACAATGAGCAGTTCTTC. Translated, it gives CASGLVLLAASSYNEQFF. J is TRBJ2-1 and V is TRBV12-5, with 8 bases matching TRBD2. The CDR3 is 18 amino acids. From germline, CDR1 is LGHNT and CDR2 FRNRAP. The ends lost 0 bases at V and 0 bases at J; junction bases unmatched: 7.

This clone was found a few times. The chain joins TRBV5-1 to TRBJ2-5, with 7 bases identical to TRBD2. With V trimmed by 0 bases and J by 1 base, 6 bases remained unmatched. Germline values: CDR1 SGHRS, CDR2 YFSETQ. The CDR3 spans 16 residues. CDR3 DNA sequence: TGCGCCAGCAGCTTGGGGCCAGCGGGGTCCCAAGAGACCCAGTACTTC. Its protein product is CASSLGPAGSQETQYF.

V is TRBV28 and J is TRBJ2-5; D perhaps matches TRBD2 (5 bases). The CDR3 spans 14 residues. V gave up 9 bases and J gave up 3 bases, with 17 bases separating them. CDR1 MDHEN and CDR2 SYDVKM come from the germline V gene. The CDR3 loop reads CASERNRFEETQYF. The CDR3 coding sequence is TGTGCCAGTGAGCGGAATAGATTCGAAGAGACCCAGTACTTC.

V is TRBV7-9 and J is TRBJ2-7; D is perhaps TRBD1 (6 bases). The CDR3 spans 14 residues. Trimming took 5 bases from V and 3 from J, leaving 14 bases between them. Germline CDR1 reads SEHNR; CDR2 reads FQNEAQ (reference sequence). CDR3 nucleotide sequence: TGTGCCAGCAGCCCGCCACAGGGTAGCTACGAGCAGTACTTC. It yields the protein CASSPPQGSYEQYF.